The next 18 T cell receptor beta chains were all read from a single sample in a study of control samples from healthy donors and cancer patients. The table came from immunoSEQ multiplex PCR; TCRdb's copy has only in-frame clones and leaves some out. The sample holds fewer than 200,000 clones, just over 85% seen once. Sequenced material: blood. These TCRs come from a woman younger than 45 in good health.

This clone was seen once. The chain uses TRBV28 and TRBJ2-7; 11 positions match TRBD1. There are 15 residues in the CDR3. The germline V gene has CDR1 MDHEN and CDR2 SYDVKM. V lost 6 bases to trimming and J lost 5 bases; unmatched junction nucleotides: 9. CDR3 loop: CASSGGGQGVNEQYF. CDR3 bases: TGTGCCAGCAGCGGTGGGGGACAGGGGGTCAACGAGCAGTACTTC.

The chain recombines TRBV5-6 with TRBJ1-1; D remains ambiguous. The CDR3 spans 15 residues. Looked up from germline, CDR1 is SGHDT and CDR2 is YYEEEE. Trimming cost V 2 bases and J 9 bases, with 20 bases left between them. The CDR3 is CASSFPGVRWPKAFF. The CDR3 DNA follows: TGTGCCAGCAGCTTCCCCGGTGTCCGGTGGCCAAAAGCTTTCTTT.

The genes are TRBV1 and TRBJ2-7; the table's D call of TRBD1 was not tested on the DNA. TRBV1 is a known pseudogene. The CDR3 is 16 residues long. CDR3 nucleotide sequence: TGCACCAGCAGCCTACCCAAGGGGGACAGGGGCCACGAGCAGTACTTC. Residues: CTSSLPKGDRGHEQYF.

The chain is built from TRBV28 and TRBJ2-7; D is uncertain. This CDR3 has 13 amino acids. Trimming left V 1 base short and J 5 bases short, with 9 bases between. Germline V lookup: CDR1 MDHEN, CDR2 SYDVKM. The CDR3 coding sequence is TGTGCCAGCAGTTTATCTGGGCGGAACGAGCAGTACTTC. Protein sequence: CASSLSGRNEQYF.

The chain employs TRBV4-1 and TRBJ1-1, with no clear D. The germline V gene has CDR1 MGHRA and CDR2 YSYEKL. The CDR3 runs to 13 residues. V lost 4 bases, J lost 1 base, and 7 bases lay in between. CDR3 sequence reads: CASSLRGNTEAFF. The CDR3 nucleotides are TGCGCCAGCAGCCTCCGGGGGAACACTGAAGCTTTCTTT.

The chain uses TRBV5-4 and TRBJ2-7; 9 bases map to TRBD2. CDR3 size: 17 residues. Germline assignment: CDR1 SGHNT and CDR2 YYREEE (reference sequence). V trimming: 3 bases; J trimming: 6 bases; junction bases outside the gene matches: 16. CDR3 loop: CASSSPYGGSGRSEQYF. The CDR3 region has the DNA TGTGCCAGCAGCTCCCCCTATGGAGGTAGCGGGAGAAGCGAGCAGTACTTC.

The V gene is TRBV28, the J gene TRBJ2-1; D gene ambiguous. The CDR3 sequence is 12 residues long. The germline CDR1 and CDR2 sequences are MDHEN and SYDVKM. V gave up 3 bases and J gave up 5 bases, with 5 bases separating them. The CDR3 protein is CASSFTNNEQFF. Here the CDR3 DNA reads TGTGCCAGCAGTTTCACAAACAATGAGCAGTTCTTC.

The chain links TRBV11-1 to TRBJ1-5; D remains ambiguous. This CDR3 has 15 residues. Germline V gives CDR1 SGHAT, CDR2 FQDESV (reference sequence). V was clipped by 5 bases and J by 4 bases, with 15 bases between them. The CDR3 DNA sequence: TGTGCCAGCAGCCCTGGGGTTAGTTCTAATCAGCCCCAGCATTTT. It translates to CASSPGVSSNQPQHF.

V gene TRBV30 combines with J gene TRBJ2-3; TRBD2 is a possible D gene (5 bases). The length of the CDR3 is 15 residues. The V and J ends lost 0 bases and 3 bases respectively, with 13 bases between them. The germline V gene encodes CDR1 GTSNPN and CDR2 SVGIG (reference sequence). CDR3 in DNA: TGTGCCTGGAGTGTAGTGGGGAGCCCGACAGATACGCAGTATTTT. Residues: CAWSVVGSPTDTQYF.

The CDR3 nucleotides read TGTGCCAGCAGTCTAATCAGCGGGGGCAGCTCCTACGAGCAGTACTTC. Amino acids: CASSLISGGSSYEQYF. V is TRBV28 and J is TRBJ2-7; 8 bases align to TRBD2. V dropped 5 bases and J dropped 0; count of bases not matched to a gene: 9. This CDR3 is built from 16 residues. Germline CDR1 is MDHEN and CDR2 is SYDVKM.

This chain links TRBV5-6 with TRBJ2-1; D possibly corresponds to TRBD2 (6 bases). The CDR3 is made up of 17 amino acids. Trimming took off 4 bases at V and 0 bases at J, with 17 bases between the two ends. CDR1 is SGHDT and CDR2 is YYEEEE in the germline V gene. This chain's CDR3 is CASSVELARSSYNEQFF. CDR3 in DNA: TGTGCCAGCAGCGTGGAACTAGCTAGGAGCTCCTACAATGAGCAGTTCTTC.

In the case of this clone: One junction end disagrees with the germline gene, perhaps due to a read error. The chain couples TRBV7-7 to TRBJ2-1; 8 positions agree with TRBD2. Germline V gene data show CDR1 as SSHAT and CDR2 as FNYEAQ (reference sequence). The CDR3 sequence is 16 residues long. This chain's CDR3 is CASSLGGLAGYNEQFF. CDR3 coding DNA: TGTGCTAGCAGCTTAGGAGGGCTAGCGGGCTACAATGAGCAGTTCTTC.

The chain employs TRBV29-1 and TRBJ2-5; D perhaps matches TRBD1 (6 bases). The CDR3 runs 17 residues. The ends were cut back, 2 bases at V and 6 bases at J, with 25 bases in the middle. From germline, CDR1 is SQVTM and CDR2 ANQGSEA. CDR3 DNA: TGCAGCGTTGAAAGGCATGGGACATCTGGGCCGGGGAAGACCCAGTACTTC. It codes for CSVERHGTSGPGKTQYF.

This rearrangement joins TRBV19 to TRBJ2-3; 9 nucleotides match TRBD2. The CDR3 is 15 residues long. V shed 1 base and J 5 bases; nucleotides not matched to a gene: 4. CDR1 is LNHDA, CDR2 SQIVND, per germline (reference sequence). This chain's CDR3 is CASSIGLAGIDTQYF. The CDR3 DNA sequence: TGTGCCAGTAGTATAGGCCTAGCGGGAATAGATACGCAGTATTTT. The complete variable domain, with remaining parts taken from reference TRBV19 and TRBJ2-3, reads DGGITQSPKYLFRKEGQNVTLSCEQNLNHDAMYWYRQDPGQGLRLIYYSQIVNDFQKGDIAEGYSVSREKKESFPLTVTSAQKNPTAFYLCASSIGLAGIDTQYFGPGTRLTVL.

The chain combines TRBV4-1 with TRBJ1-3, with D hard to call. The V gene's germline CDR1 is MGHRA and CDR2 YSYEKL. The CDR3 is 15 residues long. V dropped 3 bases and J dropped 1 base, with 10 bases sitting between them. The CDR3 DNA reads as TGCGCCAGCAGCCAGATCGGCCTTTCTGGAAACACCATATATTTT. Its protein is CASSQIGLSGNTIYF.

The chain couples TRBV20-1 to TRBJ2-1; D gene ambiguous. Germline CDR1 and CDR2: DFQATT and SNEGSKA (reference sequence). This CDR3 region has 11 residues. Here the CDR3 reads CRRDGLNEQFF. The CDR3 DNA sequence: TGCAGAAGGGATGGGCTCAATGAGCAGTTCTTC.

V and J are TRBV5-4 and TRBJ1-2; the match to TRBD1 covers 11 bases. This CDR3 comprises 15 residues. Trimming removed 4 bases from V and 6 bases from J; junction bases left unmatched: 8. Germline V CDR1 and CDR2: SGHNT, YYREEE (reference sequence). This chain's CDR3 is CASSPGTGGMDGYTF. DNA of the CDR3: TGTGCCAGCAGCCCCGGGACAGGGGGAATGGATGGCTACACCTTC. Full variable domain (outside the CDR3, taken from reference TRBV5-4 and TRBJ1-2): ETGVTQSPTHLIKTRGQQVTLRCSSQSGHNTVSWYQQALGQGPQFIFQYYREEENGRGNFPPRFSGLQFPNYSSELNVNALELDDSALYLCASSPGTGGMDGYTFGSGTRLTVV.

This clone has only a few counts. This chain joins TRBV28 and TRBJ2-1, with D perhaps matching TRBD2 (6 bases). Germline assignment: CDR1 MDHEN and CDR2 SYDVKM. This CDR3 is 15 amino acids long. V shed 5 bases and J shed 5 bases, with 16 bases lying between them. CDR3 nucleotide sequence: TGTGCCAGCAGTACAAAGCGGGCGGTAGACAATGAGCAGTTCTTC. Protein: CASSTKRAVDNEQFF.